This section outlines one T cell receptor (beta chain) sequence together with its context. Libraries were prepared by immunoSEQ multiplex PCR; TCRdb keeps only in-frame clonotypes and omits some of them. The data show roughly 80,000 clones, 65% to 85% seen once. This sample is part of a study of T cell clones after liver transplantation. This specimen was CD4+ T cells from blood, taken 45 to 46 months after liver transplant. The receptor's source is a human patient who received a liver transplant. Certain T cells may be donor cells from the graft.

CDR3 protein: CASSESPPRQYF. CDR3 DNA sequence: TGTGCCAGCAGTGAATCCCCACCAAGGCAGTACTTC. V gene TRBV2 combines with J gene TRBJ2-7; D unclear. Between the trimmed V and J ends, which lost 2 bases and 9 bases, there was a span of 11 bases. From germline, CDR1 is SNHLY and CDR2 FYNNEI. This CDR3 contains 12 residues.